This T cell receptor (beta chain) was sequenced for a study of control samples from healthy donors and cancer patients. Between the trimmed V and J ends, which lost 1 base and 6 bases, there was a span of 7 bases. CDR1 and CDR2 from the germline V gene are LGHDT and YNNKEL (reference sequence). The CDR3 has 12 amino acids. This table comes from immunoSEQ multiplex PCR, and its TCRdb copy is limited to in-frame clones, with some not included. The data hold about 150,000 clones, with over 85% observed a single time. The TCR was taken from a young man in good health. The sequencing input was blood. The chain joins TRBV3-1 (or the pseudogene TRBV3-2) to TRBJ2-7; D gene unclear. CDR3 in DNA: TGTGCCAGCAGCCAAGTAAGGAGCGAGCAGTACTTC. Amino acids: CASSQVRSEQYF.